The clone carrying this T cell receptor (beta chain) came up once. Its antigen is unidentified. This sample stems from a study of T cells after posttransplantation cyclophosphamide. Whole-study results and caveats: Tissue-infiltrating T cells from skin or gut overlapped little with blood T cells. Donor-recipient repertoire similarity was low at 1-2 months, rising over year one. After PTCy, TRB diversity resembled that of CNI/methotrexate controls.

Clones were read by immunoSEQ multiplex PCR, and TCRdb kept only the in-frame ones, dropping some. The table shows about 47,000 clones, with roughly 94% occurring only once. CDR1 is DFQATT and CDR2 is SNEGSKA in the germline V gene (reference sequence). V was cut by 3 bases and J by 7 bases, with 9 bases left in between. The CDR3 length is 11 residues. This chain connects TRBV20-1 to TRBJ1-2; no reliable D call. The clonotype was recovered from a woman aged 25 to 45 in good health and a related stem cell transplant donor. Material for sequencing was PBMCs. The CDR3 reads CSASEGGGYTF. The CDR3 nucleotides are TGCAGTGCTAGTGAAGGAGGTGGCTACACCTTC.